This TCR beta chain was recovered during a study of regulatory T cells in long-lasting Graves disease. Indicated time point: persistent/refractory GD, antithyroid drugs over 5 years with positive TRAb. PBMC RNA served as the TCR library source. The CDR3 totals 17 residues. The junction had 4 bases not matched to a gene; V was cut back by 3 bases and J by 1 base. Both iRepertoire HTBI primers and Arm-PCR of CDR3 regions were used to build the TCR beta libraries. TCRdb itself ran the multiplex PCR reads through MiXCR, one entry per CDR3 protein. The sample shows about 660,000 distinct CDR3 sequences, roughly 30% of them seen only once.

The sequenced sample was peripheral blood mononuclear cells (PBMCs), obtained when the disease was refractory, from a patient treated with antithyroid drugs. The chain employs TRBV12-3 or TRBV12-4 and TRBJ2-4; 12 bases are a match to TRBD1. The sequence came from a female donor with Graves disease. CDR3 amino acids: CASSFWGQGAAKNIQYF. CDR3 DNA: TGTGCCAGCAGTTTTTGGGGACAGGGGGCCGCCAAAAACATTCAGTACTTC.